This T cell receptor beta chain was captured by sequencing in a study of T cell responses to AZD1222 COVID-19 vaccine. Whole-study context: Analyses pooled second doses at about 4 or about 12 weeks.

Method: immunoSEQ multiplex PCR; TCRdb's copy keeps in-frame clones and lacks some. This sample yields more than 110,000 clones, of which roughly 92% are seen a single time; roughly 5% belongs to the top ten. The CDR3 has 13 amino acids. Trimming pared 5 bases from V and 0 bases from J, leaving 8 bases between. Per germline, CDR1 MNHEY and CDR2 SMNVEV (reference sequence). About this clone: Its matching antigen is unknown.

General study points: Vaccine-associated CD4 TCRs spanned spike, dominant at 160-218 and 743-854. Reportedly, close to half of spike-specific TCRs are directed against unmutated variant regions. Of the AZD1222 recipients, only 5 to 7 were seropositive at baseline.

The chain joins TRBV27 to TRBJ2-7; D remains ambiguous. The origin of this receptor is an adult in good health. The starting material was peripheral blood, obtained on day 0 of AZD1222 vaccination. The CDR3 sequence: CASSPNPSYEQYF. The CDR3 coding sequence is TGTGCCAGCAGTCCCAACCCCTCCTACGAGCAGTACTTC.